Listed here are 21 T cell receptor beta chains from one sample, sequenced in a study of blood T cell repertoires in COVID-19. TCRdb's table, derived via immunoSEQ multiplex PCR, lists solely in-frame clones and lacks some. The sample has fewer than 150,000 clones; about 87% are singletons. The sample consisted of peripheral blood. These receptors all stem from a woman in her sixties with acute or convalescent COVID-19.

Concerning this clone: Its ends do not fully match the called genes, so a read error is possible. V gene TRBV6-6 combines with J gene TRBJ1-2; 7 bases line up with TRBD1. The CDR3 runs 12 residues. Germline values: CDR1 MNHNY, CDR2 SVGAGI (reference sequence). CDR3 sequence: CASSPGQSGCTF. Written as DNA, the CDR3 is TGTGCCAGCAGCCCGGGACAGTCGGGCTGCACCTTC.

The chain carries TRBV5-4 and TRBJ2-1; D unresolved. Germline V CDR1 and CDR2: SGHNT, YYREEE (reference sequence). The V and J ends lost 4 bases and 8 bases respectively, with 13 bases between them. The CDR3 consists of 13 residues. DNA for the CDR3: TGTGCCAGCAGCCCCCCCCGATCAGATGAGCAGTTCTTC. This sequence encodes CASSPPRSDEQFF. Full variable domain (remainder filled in from reference TRBV5-4 and TRBJ2-1): ETGVTQSPTHLIKTRGQQVTLRCSSQSGHNTVSWYQQALGQGPQFIFQYYREEENGRGNFPPRFSGLQFPNYSSELNVNALELDDSALYLCASSPPRSDEQFFGPGTRLTVL.

The chain recombines TRBV10-2 with TRBJ1-2; D not resolved. The CDR3 is 14 residues long. CDR1 is WSHSY and CDR2 is SAAADI in the germline V gene. The ends were cut back, 3 bases at V and 4 bases at J, with 12 bases in the middle. CDR3 nucleotides: TGCGCCAGCAGTGATTCGATTATGAGCTATGGCTACACCTTC. Protein sequence: CASSDSIMSYGYTF.

As concerns this clone: One junction end disagrees with the germline gene, perhaps due to a read error. The chain has TRBV7-7 and TRBJ2-1, with D perhaps matching TRBD2 (5 bases). Germline loops: CDR1 SSHAT, CDR2 FNYEAQ (reference sequence). There are 14 residues in the CDR3. The CDR3 reads CASSLATSGSEQFF. As DNA, the CDR3 is TGTGCTAGCAGCTTAGCGACGTCAGGCTCCGAGCAGTTCTTC.

The chain carries TRBV2 and TRBJ1-5; 8 bases are shared with TRBD1. Germline loops: CDR1 SNHLY, CDR2 FYNNEI. Unmatched junction bases numbered 2, after V lost 4 bases and J lost 0 bases. This CDR3 is 15 amino acids long. CDR3 in DNA: TGTGCCAGCAGTGTCGGACAGGGTAGCAATCAGCCCCAGCATTTT. It translates to CASSVGQGSNQPQHF.

This clone appeared once. The chain couples TRBV5-4 to TRBJ1-1, with 7 nucleotides matching TRBD1. V shed 4 bases, J shed 1 base, and the junction held 4 bases outside the gene matches. Germline V gene lookup returns CDR1 SGHNT and CDR2 YYREEE (reference sequence). This CDR3 comprises 14 residues. The CDR3 DNA sequence: TGTGCCAGCAGCCAGACAGGGTGGAACACTGAAGCTTTCTTT. It translates to CASSQTGWNTEAFF.

The rearrangement links TRBV6-5 to TRBJ1-2; 9 positions match TRBD1. The germline V gene has CDR1 MNHEY and CDR2 SVGAGI. The junction had 4 bases not matched to a gene; V was cut back by 6 bases and J by 5 bases. The CDR3 totals 13 residues. This chain's CDR3 is CASSRGTGYGYTF. CDR3 DNA sequence: TGTGCCAGCAGCCGCGGGACAGGGTATGGCTACACCTTC.

The chain combines TRBV6-1 with TRBJ2-1; TRBD1 might be the D (6 bases). The CDR3 contains 15 residues. Germline CDR1 is MNHNS and CDR2 is SASEGT. V was cut by 0 bases and J by 4 bases, with 10 bases left in between. The CDR3 coding sequence is TGTGCCAGCAGTGAAGCGGGGGCCATTTACAATGAGCAGTTCTTC. The encoded protein is CASSEAGAIYNEQFF.

The chain couples TRBV30 to TRBJ2-5; 12 bases are shared with TRBD2. In germline, CDR1 is GTSNPN, CDR2 SVGIG (reference sequence). V trimming: 4 bases; J trimming: 7 bases; junction bases outside the gene matches: 7. CDR3 length: 14 amino acids. The CDR3 DNA follows: TGTGCCTGGAATCTAGCGGGAGGGCCTGGGACCCAGTACTTC. Its translation: CAWNLAGGPGTQYF.

This chain links TRBV4-1 with TRBJ2-1; 8 bases line up with TRBD2. The CDR3 has 12 amino acids. From germline, CDR1 is MGHRA and CDR2 YSYEKL. V lost 4 bases, J lost 12 bases, and 5 bases stayed unmatched. CDR3 sequence (DNA): TGCGCCAGCAGCCTTACTAGCGGAGCGCAGTTCTTC. Residues: CASSLTSGAQFF.

The V gene is TRBV16, the J gene TRBJ1-3; D not resolved. The CDR3 is 15 amino acids. Per the germline V gene, CDR1 is KGHSY and CDR2 is FQNENV. V lost 2 bases, J lost 0 bases, and 8 bases lay in between. The CDR3, as DNA: TGTGCCAGCAGCCAAGCGGGAGTCTCTGGAAACACCATATATTTT. This encodes CASSQAGVSGNTIYF.

About this clone itself: It is unclear where the CDR3 begins or ends on the DNA, so no DNA is shown, and the CDR3 is as TCRdb lists it. This chain joins TRBV27 and TRBJ2-7; the table assigns TRBD1, which was not confirmed against the DNA. From its first to its last residue, the CDR3 has 16 amino acids. The germline CDR1 and CDR2 sequences are MNHEY and SMNVEV (reference sequence). The CDR3 loop is CASSLGGVGLGTGEYV.

The chain employs TRBV29-1 and TRBJ1-1; D not certain. The CDR3 length is 13 residues. Trimming left V 4 bases short and J 0 bases short, with 9 bases between. The germline V gene has CDR1 SQVTM and CDR2 ANQGSEA. The CDR3, as DNA: TGCAGCGTTGCCACAGAGATGAACACTGAAGCTTTCTTT. It encodes CSVATEMNTEAFF.

The chain recombines TRBV7-2 with TRBJ2-1; D is perhaps TRBD2 (6 bases). Trimming stripped 3 bases from V and 4 bases from J, with 22 bases between. The CDR3 contains 18 residues. Germline V gives CDR1 SGHTA, CDR2 FQGNSA. The CDR3 region is CASSLVPAEDYQYNEQFF. For the CDR3, the DNA is TGTGCCAGCAGCTTGGTGCCGGCAGAGGACTACCAGTACAATGAGCAGTTCTTC.

This chain's CDR3 is CASSLGYSSYNEQFF. CDR3 sequence (DNA): TGTGCCAGCAGCTTGGGGTATAGCTCCTACAATGAGCAGTTCTTC. V is TRBV5-4 and J is TRBJ2-1; D gene uncertain. V lost 0 bases and J 0 bases, leaving 7 bases between the germline ends. CDR1 is SGHNT and CDR2 is YYREEE in the germline V gene (reference sequence). This CDR3 comprises 15 residues.

This clone was counted a single time. CDR3 residues: CASSDRGSFETQYF. DNA for the CDR3: TGTGCCAGCAGCGACCGGGGATCCTTCGAGACCCAGTACTTC. This chain links TRBV5-4 with TRBJ2-5; TRBD2 might be the D (5 bases). Trimming stripped 4 bases from V and 5 bases from J, with 15 bases between. CDR3 length: 14 residues. The germline V gene has CDR1 SGHNT and CDR2 YYREEE (reference sequence).

The V and J genes are TRBV7-3 and TRBJ2-1; D might be TRBD2 (5 bases). The germline gives CDR1 SGHTA, CDR2 FQGTGA. V was trimmed by 0 bases and J by 7 bases, leaving 16 bases between them. This CDR3 has 16 amino acids. In DNA form, the CDR3 reads TGTGCCAGCAGCTTAACGCCGGGTGGAAGGAGGAATGAGCAGTTCTTC. Protein sequence: CASSLTPGGRRNEQFF.

The chain combines TRBV3-1 (or the pseudogene TRBV3-2) with TRBJ2-7; D possibly corresponds to TRBD2 (6 bases). The germline V and J ends were trimmed by 4 bases and 4 bases, with 8 bases remaining between them. The CDR3 runs 12 residues. Germline-derived CDR1 and CDR2 are LGHDT and YNNKEL (reference sequence). The CDR3 here is CASSLSGYEQYF. The CDR3 nucleotides are TGTGCCAGCAGCCTTAGCGGTTACGAGCAGTACTTC.

This clone was detected once. The DNA of the CDR3 is TGTGCCAGCAGTTTATTGGGGACAACGATGACCGGGGAGCTGTTTTTT. As protein: CASSLLGTTMTGELFF. V gene TRBV27 combines with J gene TRBJ2-2; weak D call: TRBD1 (6 bases). The CDR3 loop spans 16 amino acids. Trimming took 1 base from V and 5 from J, leaving 14 bases between them. The germline V gene encodes CDR1 MNHEY and CDR2 SMNVEV (reference sequence).

The chain couples TRBV19 to TRBJ1-5; perhaps TRBD1 as D (6 bases). Germline V gene lookup returns CDR1 LNHDA and CDR2 SQIVND (reference sequence). Trimming removed 5 bases at V and 0 bases at J, with 14 bases between. This CDR3 is built from 16 residues. The CDR3 loop is CASSPRTDHSNQPQHF. The DNA for the CDR3 is TGTGCCAGTAGTCCCCGGACAGATCATAGCAATCAGCCCCAGCATTTT.

The rearrangement uses TRBV7-9 and TRBJ1-1; D is possibly TRBD1 (5 bases). With 5 bases removed from V and 7 bases from J, the gap between germline ends came to 11 bases. CDR3 length: 12 residues. CDR1 is SEHNR and CDR2 is FQNEAQ in the germline V gene (reference sequence). CDR3: CASSTTEFEAFF. The CDR3 bases are TGTGCCAGCAGCACGACAGAGTTTGAAGCTTTCTTT.